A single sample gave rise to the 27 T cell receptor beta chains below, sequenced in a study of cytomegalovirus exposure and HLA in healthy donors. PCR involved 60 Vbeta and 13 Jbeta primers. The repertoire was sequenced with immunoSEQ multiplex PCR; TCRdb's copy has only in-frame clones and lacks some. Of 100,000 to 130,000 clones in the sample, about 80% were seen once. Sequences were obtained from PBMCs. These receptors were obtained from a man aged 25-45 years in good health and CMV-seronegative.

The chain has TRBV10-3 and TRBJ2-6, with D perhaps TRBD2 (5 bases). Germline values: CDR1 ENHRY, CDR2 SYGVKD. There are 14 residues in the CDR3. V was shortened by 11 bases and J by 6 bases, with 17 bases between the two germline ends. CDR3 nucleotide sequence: TGTGCCTCCAGCGGATCCGCGGAGGCCAACGTCCTGACTTTC. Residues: CASSGSAEANVLTF.

CDR3 DNA: TGTGCCAGCAGTGGTAGACAGGTCTCGTATGAGCAGTTCTTC. Its translation: CASSGRQVSYEQFF. This sequence joins TRBV6-1 and TRBJ2-1, with D perhaps matching TRBD1 (6 bases). CDR1 is MNHNS, CDR2 SASEGT, per germline. V was shortened by 4 bases and J by 8 bases, with 15 bases between the two germline ends. This CDR3 is 14 amino acids long.

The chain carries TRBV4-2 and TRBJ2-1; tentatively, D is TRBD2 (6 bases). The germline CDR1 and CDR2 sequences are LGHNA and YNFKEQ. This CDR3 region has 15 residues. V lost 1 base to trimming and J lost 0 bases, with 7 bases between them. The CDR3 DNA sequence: TGTGCCAGCAGCCAAGTGCGGGGCTCCTACAATGAGCAGTTCTTC. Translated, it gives CASSQVRGSYNEQFF.

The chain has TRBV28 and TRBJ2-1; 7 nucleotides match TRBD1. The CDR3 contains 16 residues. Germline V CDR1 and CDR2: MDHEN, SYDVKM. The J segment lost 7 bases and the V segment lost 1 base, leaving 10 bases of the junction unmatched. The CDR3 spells CASSLSGGANPNEQFF. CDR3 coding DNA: TGTGCCAGCAGTTTATCAGGGGGAGCGAATCCAAATGAGCAGTTCTTC.

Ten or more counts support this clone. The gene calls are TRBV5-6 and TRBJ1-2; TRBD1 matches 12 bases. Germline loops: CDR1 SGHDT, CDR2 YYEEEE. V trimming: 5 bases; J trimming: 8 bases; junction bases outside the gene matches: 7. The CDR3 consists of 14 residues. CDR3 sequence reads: CASRPGTGGEGYTF. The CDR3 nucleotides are TGTGCCAGCAGGCCCGGGACAGGGGGCGAGGGCTACACCTTC.

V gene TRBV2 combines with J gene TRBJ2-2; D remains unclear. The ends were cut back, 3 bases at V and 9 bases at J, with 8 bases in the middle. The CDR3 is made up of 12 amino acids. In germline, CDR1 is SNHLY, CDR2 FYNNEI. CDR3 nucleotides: TGTGCCAGCAGTGATCCCCTTAGGGAGCTGTTTTTT. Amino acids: CASSDPLRELFF. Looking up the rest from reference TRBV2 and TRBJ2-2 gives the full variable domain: EPEVTQTPSHQVTQMGQEVILRCVPISNHLYFYWYRQILGQKVEFLVSFYNNEISEKSEIFDDQFSVERPDGSNFTLKIRSTKLEDSAMYFCASSDPLRELFFGEGSRLTVL.

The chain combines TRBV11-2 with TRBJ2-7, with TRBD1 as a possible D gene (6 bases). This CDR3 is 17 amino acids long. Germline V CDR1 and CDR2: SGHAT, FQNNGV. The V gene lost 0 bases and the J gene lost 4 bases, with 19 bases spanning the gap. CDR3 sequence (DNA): TGTGCCAGCAGCTTAGATAGGGCTGCAGGGGCCATTTACGAGCAGTACTTC. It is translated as CASSLDRAAGAIYEQYF.

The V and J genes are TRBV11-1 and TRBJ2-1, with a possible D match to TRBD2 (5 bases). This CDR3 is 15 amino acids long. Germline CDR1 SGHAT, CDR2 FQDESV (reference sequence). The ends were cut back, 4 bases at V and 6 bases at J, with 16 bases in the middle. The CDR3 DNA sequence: TGTGCCAGCAGCTCAAAGTTTATCGGGATCAATGAGCAGTTCTTC. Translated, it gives CASSSKFIGINEQFF. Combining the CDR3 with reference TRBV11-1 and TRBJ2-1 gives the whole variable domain EAEVAQSPRYKITEKSQAVAFWCDPISGHATLYWYRQILGQGPELLVQFQDESVVDDSQLPKDRFSAERLKGVDSTLKIQPAELGDSAMYLCASSSKFIGINEQFFGPGTRLTVL.

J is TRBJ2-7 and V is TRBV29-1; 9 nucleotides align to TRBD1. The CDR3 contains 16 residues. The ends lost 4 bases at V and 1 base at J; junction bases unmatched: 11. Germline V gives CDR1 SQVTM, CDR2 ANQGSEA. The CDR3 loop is CSVGSNLGTGSYEQYF. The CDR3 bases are TGCAGCGTTGGATCGAATCTCGGGACAGGGTCCTACGAGCAGTACTTC.

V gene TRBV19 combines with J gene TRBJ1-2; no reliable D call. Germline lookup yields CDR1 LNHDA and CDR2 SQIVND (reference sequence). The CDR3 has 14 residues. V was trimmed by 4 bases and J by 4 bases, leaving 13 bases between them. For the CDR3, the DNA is TGTGCCAGTAGTACGGGGTCGGATCGCTATGGCTACACCTTC. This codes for CASSTGSDRYGYTF.

The CDR3 protein is CASSFTASTDTQYF. CDR3 nucleotide sequence: TGTGCCAGCAGTTTTACAGCTAGCACAGATACGCAGTATTTT. The chain combines TRBV27 with TRBJ2-3; no reliable D call. The CDR3 spans 14 residues. V was trimmed by 3 bases and J by 0 bases, leaving 7 bases between them. Germline values: CDR1 MNHEY, CDR2 SMNVEV (reference sequence).

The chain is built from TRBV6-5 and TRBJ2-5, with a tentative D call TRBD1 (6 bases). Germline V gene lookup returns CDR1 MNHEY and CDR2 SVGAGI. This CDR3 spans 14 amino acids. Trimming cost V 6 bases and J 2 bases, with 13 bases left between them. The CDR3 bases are TGTGCCAGCAGCGAACAGGGTGTTCAAGAGACCCAGTACTTC. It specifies CASSEQGVQETQYF.

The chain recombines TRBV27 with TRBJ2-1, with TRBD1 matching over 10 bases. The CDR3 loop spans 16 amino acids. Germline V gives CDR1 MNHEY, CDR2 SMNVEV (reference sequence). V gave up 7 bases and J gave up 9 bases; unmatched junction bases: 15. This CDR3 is CASIDFPGQGLTEQFF. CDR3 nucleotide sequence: TGTGCCAGCATCGATTTCCCGGGACAGGGGCTGACTGAGCAGTTCTTC.

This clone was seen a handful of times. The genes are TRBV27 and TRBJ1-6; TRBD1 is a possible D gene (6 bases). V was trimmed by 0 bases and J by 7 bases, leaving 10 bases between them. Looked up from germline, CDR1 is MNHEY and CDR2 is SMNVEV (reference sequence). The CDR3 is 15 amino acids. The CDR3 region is CASSLSTGWNSPLHF. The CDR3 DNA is TGTGCCAGCAGTTTATCCACAGGGTGGAATTCACCCCTCCACTTT.

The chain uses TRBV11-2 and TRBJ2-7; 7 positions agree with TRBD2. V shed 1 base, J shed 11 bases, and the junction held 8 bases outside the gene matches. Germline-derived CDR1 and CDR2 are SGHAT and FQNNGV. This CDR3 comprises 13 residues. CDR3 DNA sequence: TGTGCCAGCAGCTTAGGAGTCCGGGAGGTAAAGTACTTC. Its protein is CASSLGVREVKYF.

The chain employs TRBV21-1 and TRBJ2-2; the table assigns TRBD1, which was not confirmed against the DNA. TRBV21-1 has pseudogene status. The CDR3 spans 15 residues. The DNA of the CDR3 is TGTGCCAGCAGTCCGGGACACTCCCTTTCCGGGGAGCTGTTTTTT. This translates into CASSPGHSLSGELFF.

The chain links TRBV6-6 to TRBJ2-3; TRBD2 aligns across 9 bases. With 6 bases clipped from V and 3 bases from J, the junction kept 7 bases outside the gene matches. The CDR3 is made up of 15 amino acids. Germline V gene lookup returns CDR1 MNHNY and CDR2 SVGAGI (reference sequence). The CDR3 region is CASRTPSGATDTQYF. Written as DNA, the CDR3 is TGTGCCAGCAGGACGCCTAGCGGGGCTACAGATACGCAGTATTTT.

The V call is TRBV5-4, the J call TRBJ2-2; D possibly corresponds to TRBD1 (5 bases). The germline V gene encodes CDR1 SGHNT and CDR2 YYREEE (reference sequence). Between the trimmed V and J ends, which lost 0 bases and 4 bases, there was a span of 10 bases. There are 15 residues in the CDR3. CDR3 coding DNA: TGTGCCAGCAGCTTGGTCCAGGGCGGCACCGGGGAGCTGTTTTTT. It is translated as CASSLVQGGTGELFF.

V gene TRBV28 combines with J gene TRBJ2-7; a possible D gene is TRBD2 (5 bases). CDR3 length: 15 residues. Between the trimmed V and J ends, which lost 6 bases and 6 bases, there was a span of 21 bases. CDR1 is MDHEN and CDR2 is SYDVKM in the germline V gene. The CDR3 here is CASRRTEATVFEQYF. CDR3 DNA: TGTGCCAGCAGGCGGACGGAGGCTACTGTCTTCGAGCAGTACTTC.

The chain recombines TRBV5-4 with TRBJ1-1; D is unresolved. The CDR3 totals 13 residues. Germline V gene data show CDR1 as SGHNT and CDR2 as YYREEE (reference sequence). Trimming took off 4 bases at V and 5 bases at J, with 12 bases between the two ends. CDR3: CASSNSGRTEAFF. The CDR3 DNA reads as TGTGCCAGCAGCAACTCGGGGAGAACTGAAGCTTTCTTT.

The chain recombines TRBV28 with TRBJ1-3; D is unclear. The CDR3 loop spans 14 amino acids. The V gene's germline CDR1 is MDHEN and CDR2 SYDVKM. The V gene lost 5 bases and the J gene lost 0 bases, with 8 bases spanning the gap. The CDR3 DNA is TGTGCCAGCAGTACAGTTACCTCTGGAAACACCATATATTTT. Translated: CASSTVTSGNTIYF.

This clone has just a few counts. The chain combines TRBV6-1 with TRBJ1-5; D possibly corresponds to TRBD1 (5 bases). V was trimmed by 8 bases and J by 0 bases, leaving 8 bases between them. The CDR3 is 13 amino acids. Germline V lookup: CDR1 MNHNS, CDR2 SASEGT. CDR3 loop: CASGRDSNQPQHF. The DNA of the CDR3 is TGTGCCAGCGGCAGGGATAGCAATCAGCCCCAGCATTTT.

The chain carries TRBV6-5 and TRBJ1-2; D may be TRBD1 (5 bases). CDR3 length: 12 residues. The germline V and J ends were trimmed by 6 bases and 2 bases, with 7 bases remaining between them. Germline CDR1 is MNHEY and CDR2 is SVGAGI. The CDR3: CASSAGNYGYTF. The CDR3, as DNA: TGTGCCAGCAGCGCAGGGAACTATGGCTACACCTTC.

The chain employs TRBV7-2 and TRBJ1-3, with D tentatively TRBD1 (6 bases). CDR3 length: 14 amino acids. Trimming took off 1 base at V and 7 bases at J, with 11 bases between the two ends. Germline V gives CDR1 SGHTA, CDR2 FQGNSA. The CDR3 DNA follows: TGTGCCAGCAGCTTAGGCAGGGGAGGGAACACCATATATTTT. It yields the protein CASSLGRGGNTIYF.

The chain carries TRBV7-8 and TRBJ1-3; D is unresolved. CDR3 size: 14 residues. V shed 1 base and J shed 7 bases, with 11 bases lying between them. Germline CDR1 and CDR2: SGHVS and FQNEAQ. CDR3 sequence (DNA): TGTGCCAGCAGCTTAGATAGTTTATGGAACACCATATATTTT. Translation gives CASSLDSLWNTIYF.

The CDR3 bases are TGTGCCAGCAGCTTGAGCCACGAGCAGTACTTC. As protein: CASSLSHEQYF. The chain is built from TRBV5-5 and TRBJ2-7; D uncertain. Germline values: CDR1 SGHKS, CDR2 YYEKEE (reference sequence). Trimming pared 1 base from V and 5 bases from J, leaving 4 bases between. The CDR3 has 11 amino acids.

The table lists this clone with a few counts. DNA for the CDR3: TGTGCTAGTGCCTGGGAGGACACCGGGGAGCTGTTTTTT. Translated, it gives CASAWEDTGELFF. This chain links TRBV12-5 with TRBJ2-2, with D maybe TRBD2 (6 bases). V was trimmed by 7 bases and J by 3 bases, leaving 9 bases between them. CDR1 and CDR2 (germline): LGHNT, FRNRAP. The CDR3 extends over 13 amino acids. Combining the CDR3 with reference TRBV12-5 and TRBJ2-2 gives the whole variable domain DARVTQTPRHKVTEMGQEVTMRCQPILGHNTVFWYRQTMMQGLELLAYFRNRAPLDDSGMPKDRFSAEMPDATLATLKIQPSEPRDSAVYFCASAWEDTGELFFGEGSRLTVL.